Shown below are 3 T cell receptor beta chains from a single sample sequenced in a study of shared clonotypes between healthy human individuals. Here immunoSEQ multiplex PCR was the method, and the copy in TCRdb shows in-frame clones only, minus some. Of over a million clones listed, 95% to 99% are singletons. Sequencing used naive CD4+ T cells sorted from blood. Subset given: CD45RA+ positively selected. The receptors were sampled from a man aged 30 to 39 in good health.

This sequence joins TRBV6-6 and TRBJ2-7, with a possible D match to TRBD1 (7 bases). CDR3 size: 11 residues. The germline gives CDR1 MNHNY, CDR2 SVGAGI (reference sequence). Trimming left V 6 bases short and J 7 bases short, with 10 bases between. CDR3 protein: CASSQGGEQYF. The CDR3 coding sequence is TGTGCCAGCAGCCAGGGGGGAGAGCAGTACTTC.

This clone was recorded only once. The J gene is TRBJ2-3, the V gene TRBV2, with D unresolved. This CDR3 region has 13 residues. Trimming pared 7 bases from V and 1 base from J, leaving 9 bases between. Germline V gene lookup returns CDR1 SNHLY and CDR2 FYNNEI. Here the CDR3 reads CASTPRRTDTQYF. The CDR3 DNA is TGTGCCAGCACTCCCCGGCGCACAGATACGCAGTATTTT.

This chain joins TRBV18 and TRBJ1-1; tentatively, D is TRBD1 (5 bases). Trimming pared 2 bases from V and 3 bases from J, leaving 13 bases between. This CDR3 comprises 15 residues. Germline V gives CDR1 KGHSH, CDR2 LQKENI. CDR3 DNA sequence: TGTGCCAGCTCACCAACTACAGGAAAGGACACTGAAGCTTTCTTT. Residues: CASSPTTGKDTEAFF.